This T cell receptor (beta chain) comes out of a study of cytomegalovirus exposure and HLA in healthy donors. On this clone: The antigen is not known.

Between the trimmed V and J ends, which lost 0 bases and 8 bases, there was a span of 7 bases. This CDR3 contains 12 residues. Germline V gene sequence: CDR1 SEHNR, CDR2 FQNEAQ (reference sequence). The PCR used 60 Vbeta and 13 Jbeta primers. The protocol was immunoSEQ multiplex PCR, while the TCRdb copy is restricted to in-frame clones and leaves out a portion. The sample has fewer than 200,000 clones, approximately 62% seen once. The study's findings and limits: Apparent HLA restriction characterized most CMV-associated TCR beta chains in a later analysis.

This sequence joins TRBV7-9 and TRBJ1-2, with no clear D. What was sequenced was PBMCs. The sequence was obtained from a man aged 50 to 59 in good health and CMV-seronegative. The CDR3 nucleotides are TGTGCCAGCAGCTTAGCGGTGCGGGGCTACACCTTC. Its translation is CASSLAVRGYTF.